This TCR beta chain came from a study of T cells in Graves' hyperthyroidism and ophthalmopathy. TCR beta CDR3 regions were amplified from RNA. Using the HTBI primer set, a first-round RT-PCR was run on the TCR CDR3. MiXCR, run by TCRdb on the multiplex PCR reads, gives a single entry per CDR3 protein. The sample lists 700,000 to 950,000 distinct CDR3 sequences; just over 35% were seen once. Patients counted as stable if ophthalmopathy did not develop within 18 months. Patients aged 18 to 65 had newly diagnosed hyperthyroidism that had lasted under 2 months. Trimming shortened V by 7 bases and J by 2 bases, and 15 bases separated the two germline ends. Germline V gene lookup returns CDR1 MNHEY and CDR2 SVGAGI. The CDR3 is made up of 16 amino acids.

This receptor was identified in a middle-aged woman with Graves' hyperthyroidism. The chain joins TRBV6-5 to TRBJ2-6; perhaps TRBD1 as D (5 bases). The source material was blood. The CDR3 DNA reads as TGTGCCAGCATAGGACATATGACAACTGGGGCCAACGTCCTGACTTTC. Translation: CASIGHMTTGANVLTF.